Detailed here is one T cell receptor beta chain. Its target antigen remains unknown. Base qualities are not provided; no much larger clone lies one nucleotide away. The source of the sample is a study of OX40 agonist ivuxolimab in advanced cancers. Background for the entire study: The costimulatory receptor OX40 (CD134) was targeted by ivuxolimab, a fully human IgG2 agonistic monoclonal antibody. Intravenous ivuxolimab was administered to patients every 2 weeks at six dose levels: 0.01, 0.1, 0.3, 1.5, 3 and 10 mg/kg. Of the roughly 52 dose-escalation patients, hepatocellular carcinoma was present in about 20, melanoma in approximately 15, renal cell carcinoma in 9 and head and neck cancer in 9. In the dose-escalation cohort, 70% to 85% of patients were male, and the mean age was roughly 60 years with a range of roughly 20 to 85. Prior anti-PD-1, anti-PD-L1 or anti-CTLA-4 therapy was permitted, and about 40% of dose-escalation patients had received checkpoint inhibitors. Partial responses occurred in three dose-escalation patients, of whom one had hepatocellular carcinoma and two had cutaneous melanoma. The point of sequencing TCRbeta in the periphery was to test whether ivuxolimab changed TCR sequence diversity and drove clonal T-cell expansion. The paper reports the monotherapy dose-escalation portion (N of about 54 patients) of the phase I ivuxolimab trial. On the study overall, not on this receptor specifically: Low levels of normalized T-cell clonal expansion were also shown by some nonresponding patients. The antigen specificity of the clonally expanded peripheral T cells was not determined. Partial responders in the 0.1-3.0 mg/kg groups had among the lowest normalized peripheral clonal expansion, especially among CD8+ T cells. At doses from 0.1 to 3.0 mg/kg, clonal expansion was seen in both CD4+ and CD8+ blood T cells between baseline and week 6. After ivuxolimab, expanded clones were on average more numerous among CD8+ T cells than among CD4+ T cells.

From the cysteine up to the phenylalanine, the CDR3 has a length of 11 residues. The read is trimmed to its CDR3 DNA, 33 bases read in frame from base 1. V is cut by 4 bases and J by 3 bases, and the space between the germline ends is 4 bases. Via the germline V gene (reference sequence), CDR1 is SGHNT and CDR2 YYREEE. For sequencing of the TCRbeta CDR3 region, genomic DNA was extracted from the sorted cells. The immunoSEQ Assay was used for sequencing of TCRbeta CDR3 regions. Imported from immuneACCESS, the table was reduced by TCRdb to in-frame sequences with V and J called. These copies leave out some clones; in studies compared against another copy, an unresolved V gene accounts for under half, and the cause of the remainder is not known. The sample profile shows about 58,000 clones; 85% to 90% of them were found once. Clones ranked in the top ten supply over 0.65% of the sample. Patients with a history of autoimmune disease or receiving systemic immunosuppression were excluded from the trial. Peripheral blood for TCR sequencing was collected from all dose cohorts at baseline, on cycle 4 day 1, and on cycle 7 day 1. The samples were drawn from a first-in-human, open-label, multicenter phase I dose-escalation trial of ivuxolimab. Adults with locally advanced or metastatic melanoma, renal cell, hepatocellular, or head and neck squamous cell carcinoma were enrolled in the trial. Before TCR sequencing, CD4+ T cells and CD8+ T cells were sorted from peripheral blood as separate populations.

The chain is encoded by TRBV5-4 joined to TRBJ2-5, with an unclear D gene assignment. The starting material was CD4+ or CD8+ T cells sorted from blood, obtained in a trial of the OX40 agonist ivuxolimab. The receptor's source is an adult with an advanced solid tumor such as melanoma, head and neck, liver or kidney cancer. CDR3 reads: CASSKEETQYF. In nucleotide form, the sequence is TGTGCCAGCAGCAAAGAAGAGACCCAGTACTTC. Full variable domain (CDR3 extended with the reference TRBV5-4 and TRBJ2-5 proteins): ETGVTQSPTHLIKTRGQQVTLRCSSQSGHNTVSWYQQALGQGPQFIFQYYREEENGRGNFPPRFSGLQFPNYSSELNVNALELDDSALYLCASSKEETQYFGPGTRLLVL.